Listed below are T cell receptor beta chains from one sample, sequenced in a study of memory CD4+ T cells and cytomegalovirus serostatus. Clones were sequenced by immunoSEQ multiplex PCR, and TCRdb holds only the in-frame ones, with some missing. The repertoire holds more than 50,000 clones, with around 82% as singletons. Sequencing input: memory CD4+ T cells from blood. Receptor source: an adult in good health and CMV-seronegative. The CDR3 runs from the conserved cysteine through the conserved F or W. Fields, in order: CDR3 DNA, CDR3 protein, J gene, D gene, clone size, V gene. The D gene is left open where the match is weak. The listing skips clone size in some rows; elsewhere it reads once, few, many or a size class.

DNA: TGTGCCAGCAGCTTGATAGCCCCGGGCCCCACAGATACGCAGTATTTT; CDR3: CASSLIAPGPTDTQYF; J: TRBJ2-3; D: -; size: -; V: TRBV7-2
DNA: TGTGCCAGCAGTGGGGAACTGGGCCCCTATGGCTACACCTTC; CDR3: CASSGELGPYGYTF; J: TRBJ1-2; D: -; size: -; V: TRBV2
DNA: TGTGCTCCCCCTTCCGACAGGCATTTAATATCGCAACCGATGAACACTGAAGCTTTCTTT; CDR3: CAPPSDRHLISQPMNTEAFF; J: TRBJ1-1; D: -; size: few; V: TRBV19
DNA: TGTGCCAGCAGTGATCTACGCAAGGAACTACGGGGCTACACCTTC; CDR3: CASSDLRKELRGYTF; J: TRBJ1-2; D: -; size: -; V: TRBV6-1
DNA: TGTGCCAGCAGCCCCCTATTGGGGGGCATCTCCTACGAGCAGTACTTC; CDR3: CASSPLLGGISYEQYF; J: TRBJ2-7; D: -; size: -; V: TRBV7-2
DNA: TGTGCCAGCAGTGACTCCCGGGCCTTCAACACCGGGGAGCTGTTTTTT; CDR3: CASSDSRAFNTGELFF; J: TRBJ2-2; D: -; size: -; V: TRBV6-4
DNA: TGTGCCAGCAGCCGGACAGGGAGCTCCTACGAGCAGTACTTC; CDR3: CASSRTGSSYEQYF; J: TRBJ2-7; D: TRBD1; size: -; V: TRBV5-8
DNA: TGTGCCACCGAAAGACAGGGCACGGTGGGGACTGAAGCTTTCTTT; CDR3: CATERQGTVGTEAFF; J: TRBJ1-1; D: TRBD1; size: -; V: TRBV27
DNA: TGTGCCAGCAGCCAACAGGGTGCCACAGATACGCAGTATTTT; CDR3: CASSQQGATDTQYF; J: TRBJ2-3; D: -; size: -; V: TRBV5-6
DNA: TGTGCCAGCAGCTTAACAGGATGGGGCTACACCTTC; CDR3: CASSLTGWGYTF; J: TRBJ1-2; D: -; size: -; V: TRBV7-9
DNA: TGTGCCAGCAGTTACCAGGGGGACTATGGCTACACCTTC; CDR3: CASSYQGDYGYTF; J: TRBJ1-2; D: TRBD1; size: -; V: TRBV27
DNA: TGTGCCAGCAGCTACAGGGCCTGGATCCCTAGCACAGATACGCAGTATTTT; CDR3: CASSYRAWIPSTDTQYF; J: TRBJ2-3; D: -; size: -; V: TRBV14
DNA: TGTGCTAGTGGTTTGGGTGACCTGGGTCAGCCCCAGCATTTT; CDR3: CASGLGDLGQPQHF; J: TRBJ1-5; D: -; size: -; V: TRBV12-5
DNA: TGTGCCAGTAGTGACCCTCAGGGAAGGCAGCCCCAGCATTTT; CDR3: CASSDPQGRQPQHF; J: TRBJ1-5; D: -; size: once; V: TRBV19
DNA: TGTGCCAGCAGCTTAGGGGCCAGCACAGATACGCAGTATTTT; CDR3: CASSLGASTDTQYF; J: TRBJ2-3; D: -; size: -; V: TRBV13
DNA: TGCGCCAGCAGCACGGAGGGTTTGAACACCGGGGAGCTGTTTTTT; CDR3: CASSTEGLNTGELFF; J: TRBJ2-2; D: -; size: few; V: TRBV5-1
DNA: TGTGCCAGCTCCCTCGGAAACACCATATATTTT; CDR3: CASSLGNTIYF; J: TRBJ1-3; D: -; size: -; V: TRBV6-6
DNA: TGTGCCAGCAGTTTAAGAGGGACAGGATCTTATCAGCCCCAGCATTTT; CDR3: CASSLRGTGSYQPQHF; J: TRBJ1-5; D: TRBD1; size: -; V: TRBV28
DNA: TGCAGCGTCGACAGGGTTGCCACTGAAGCTTTCTTT; CDR3: CSVDRVATEAFF; J: TRBJ1-1; D: TRBD1; size: -; V: TRBV29-1
DNA: TGTGCCAGCAGCGTAGCCGACTTATACGAGCAGTACTTC; CDR3: CASSVADLYEQYF; J: TRBJ2-7; D: -; size: -; V: TRBV9
DNA: TGTGCCAGCAGCCTAATTGAGCGGGGACAGGGTTTT; CDR3: CASSLIERGQGF; J: TRBJ1-5; D: TRBD1; size: -; V: TRBV6-6
DNA: TGTGCCAGCAGAAACCCCTCCCAGCCCCAGCATTTT; CDR3: CASRNPSQPQHF; J: TRBJ1-5; D: -; size: -; V: TRBV6-5
DNA: TGTGCCAGCAGTTTATTATATATGGGAGGCTACACCTTC; CDR3: CASSLLYMGGYTF; J: TRBJ1-2; D: -; size: -; V: TRBV27
DNA: TGTGCCAGTAGTAAGGACACCGGGGAGCTGTTTTTT; CDR3: CASSKDTGELFF; J: TRBJ2-2; D: -; size: -; V: TRBV19
DNA: TGCGCCAGCGGGCCGGCAGGGGGTCAGGGCAATCAGCCCCAGCATTTT; CDR3: CASGPAGGQGNQPQHF; J: TRBJ1-5; D: TRBD1; size: -; V: TRBV10-2
DNA: TGCGCCAGCAGCTTGGCCGAAGGGACAGAAAAAAACATTCAGTACTTC; CDR3: CASSLAEGTEKNIQYF; J: TRBJ2-4; D: TRBD1; size: -; V: TRBV5-1
DNA: TGTGCCATCCGGGACAGGGTCGGTTTTTATGGCTACACCTTC; CDR3: CAIRDRVGFYGYTF; J: TRBJ1-2; D: TRBD1; size: -; V: TRBV10-3
DNA: TGTGCCAGCAGACCCGGCCCGAACACCGGGGAGCTGTTTTTT; CDR3: CASRPGPNTGELFF; J: TRBJ2-2; D: -; size: -; V: TRBV6-5
DNA: TGTGCCAGCAGCCAAGAAAGGGGCCTCAATCAGCCCCAGCATTTT; CDR3: CASSQERGLNQPQHF; J: TRBJ1-5; D: -; size: -; V: TRBV4-2
DNA: TGTGCCTGGAGTGTACAGGGCCGCGGATCCCAGCATTTT; CDR3: CAWSVQGRGSQHF; J: TRBJ1-5; D: -; size: -; V: TRBV30
DNA: TGCGCCAGCAGGTGGAGACAGGGGAACACAGATACGCAGTATTTT; CDR3: CASRWRQGNTDTQYF; J: TRBJ2-3; D: TRBD1; size: -; V: TRBV5-1
DNA: TGTGCCAGCAGCCCTTTGAGGGGGGTATTCAATGAGCAGTTCTTC; CDR3: CASSPLRGVFNEQFF; J: TRBJ2-1; D: -; size: many; V: TRBV13
DNA: TGTGCCAGCGGGCGGAACTCCTACGAGCAGTACTTC; CDR3: CASGRNSYEQYF; J: TRBJ2-7; D: -; size: -; V: TRBV7-2
DNA: TGTGCCAGCAGTGACACTAACAGGAACACTGAAGCTTTCTTT; CDR3: CASSDTNRNTEAFF; J: TRBJ1-1; D: -; size: -; V: TRBV6-4
DNA: TGTGCCAGCACCCCCCCAGGAAAGACGAACACTGAAGCTTTCTTT; CDR3: CASTPPGKTNTEAFF; J: TRBJ1-1; D: -; size: few; V: TRBV7-8
DNA: TGTGCCAGCAGCTTGCCCAGGACTAGCGGGGGACGCAATGAGCAGTTCTTC; CDR3: CASSLPRTSGGRNEQFF; J: TRBJ2-1; D: TRBD2; size: -; V: TRBV7-3
DNA: TGTGCCAGCAGCCCGACTAGCGGGGGGGCCCGGGAGCAGTTCTTC; CDR3: CASSPTSGGAREQFF; J: TRBJ2-1; D: TRBD2; size: few; V: TRBV9
DNA: TGTGCCAGCAGTCCGGGACAGGGGGTTTGGGGGGGCTACACCTTC; CDR3: CASSPGQGVWGGYTF; J: TRBJ1-2; D: TRBD1; size: -; V: TRBV6-6
DNA: TGTGCCAGCAGGCGCTTCACCGGGACAGGCTATAATTCACCCCTCCACTTT; CDR3: CASRRFTGTGYNSPLHF; J: TRBJ1-6; D: TRBD1; size: -; V: TRBV7-9
DNA: TGTGCCAGCAGCCGACAGCTCGGAGAGACCCAGTACTTC; CDR3: CASSRQLGETQYF; J: TRBJ2-5; D: -; size: -; V: TRBV5-5
DNA: TGTGCCAGCAGCTTAAGGGATTACAATGAGCAGTTCTTC; CDR3: CASSLRDYNEQFF; J: TRBJ2-1; D: -; size: -; V: TRBV7-2
DNA: TGTGCCAGCACCCGGACGAACACTGAAGCTTTCTTT; CDR3: CASTRTNTEAFF; J: TRBJ1-1; D: -; size: -; V: TRBV6-1
DNA: TGTGCCAGTAATACTTTAAATGAGCAGTTCTTC; CDR3: CASNTLNEQFF; J: TRBJ2-1; D: -; size: -; V: TRBV19
DNA: TGCGCCAGCAGCTTGAACATGGCCGGTCTCTATGGCTACACCTTC; CDR3: CASSLNMAGLYGYTF; J: TRBJ1-2; D: -; size: -; V: TRBV5-1
DNA: TGTGCCAGCAGTGTCCAGCCGAACACCGGGGAGCTGTTTTTT; CDR3: CASSVQPNTGELFF; J: TRBJ2-2; D: -; size: -; V: TRBV6-1
DNA: TGTGCCAGCAGCTTGGCGAACCCCAAGACAGGGGTCTTC; CDR3: CASSLANPKTGVF; J: TRBJ1-2; D: TRBD1; size: medium-sized; V: TRBV5-6
DNA: TGTGCCAGCAGGGTCGGACCGCGCGAAGCTTTCTTT; CDR3: CASRVGPREAFF; J: TRBJ1-1; D: -; size: few; V: TRBV6-5
DNA: TGCGCCAGCAGCTTGACCCCAGGGTCGGTGAAGGTCACTGAAGCTTTCTTT; CDR3: CASSLTPGSVKVTEAFF; J: TRBJ1-1; D: -; size: -; V: TRBV5-1
DNA: TGTGCCAGCTCACCACCGGTGACAGGCGAGAATCAGCCCCAGCATTTT; CDR3: CASSPPVTGENQPQHF; J: TRBJ1-5; D: -; size: -; V: TRBV18
DNA: TGTGCCAGCAGTTACTCCGGGTTTAACTATGGCTACACCTTC; CDR3: CASSYSGFNYGYTF; J: TRBJ1-2; D: -; size: -; V: TRBV6-6
DNA: TGTGCCAGCAGCTTGGTGCACGCAGGGGGGACTGAAGCTTTCTTT; CDR3: CASSLVHAGGTEAFF; J: TRBJ1-1; D: TRBD1; size: -; V: TRBV5-6
DNA: TGTGCCAGCACCATGAACGTCGGCGGCTATGGCTACACCTTC; CDR3: CASTMNVGGYGYTF; J: TRBJ1-2; D: -; size: -; V: TRBV7-9